This entry is about one T cell receptor beta chain. Its antigen remains unknown. Germline CDR1 reads SGHAT; CDR2 reads FQDESV (reference sequence). J lost 4 bases, V lost 6 bases, and 3 bases had no gene match. This CDR3 contains 13 residues. The data were taken from a study of cytomegalovirus exposure and HLA in healthy donors. Regarding the study as a whole: In a later analysis, productive TCRs from donors in an Asian-associated ancestry cluster reportedly carried fewer N-insertions than the cohort mean. The authors listed 164 TCR beta chains as cytomegalovirus-associated. Reports indicated that the classifier achieved high specificity and sensitivity in diagnosing cytomegalovirus status. Later on, analysis showed that most CMV-associated TCR beta chains appeared to be HLA-restricted.

Vbeta (60) and Jbeta (13) primers were used in the PCR. TCRdb keeps only in-frame clones here, not all; method: immunoSEQ multiplex PCR. The sample shows over 60,000 clones, about three quarters of them seen only once. The chain is built from TRBV11-1 and TRBJ2-5; 9 nucleotides agree with TRBD1. The TCR comes from a woman aged 25 to 39 in good health and CMV-seropositive. Sequencing was done on a sample of PBMCs. The CDR3 loop is CASRRTGAETQYF. The CDR3, as DNA: TGTGCCAGCAGAAGGACAGGGGCAGAGACCCAGTACTTC.